These 20 T cell receptor beta chains were sequenced from one sample in a study of T cells in Graves' hyperthyroidism and ophthalmopathy. RNA transcripts provided the source from which TCR beta CDR3 regions were amplified. The HTBI primer set drove a first-round RT-PCR of the TCR CDR3. TCRdb processed the multiplex PCR reads anew with MiXCR; each CDR3 protein has one entry. The sample shows 610,000 or so distinct CDR3 sequences, 46% of them seen only once. Sample: peripheral blood or thyroid tissue (not recorded which). The receptors come from a woman younger than 35 with Graves' hyperthyroidism.

This clonotype was observed at least ten times. The chain is built from TRBV6-5 and TRBJ2-6; 9 nucleotides line up with TRBD2. Trimming removed 2 bases from V and 4 bases from J; junction bases left unmatched: 9. CDR3 size: 18 residues. Per germline, CDR1 MNHEY and CDR2 SVGAGI. The DNA for the CDR3 is TGTGCCAGCAGTTACGTTTTAGCGGGAGTGTCAGGGGCCAACGTCCTGACTTTC. This codes for CASSYVLAGVSGANVLTF.

J is TRBJ1-3 and V is TRBV9; 9 positions match TRBD1. The trim removed 2 bases at V and 2 bases at J, leaving 5 bases unmatched. CDR3 length: 16 amino acids. The germline V gene encodes CDR1 SGDLS and CDR2 YYNGEE. Here the CDR3 DNA reads TGTGCCAGCAGCGTGGACAGGGGACCTACTGGAAACACCATATATTTT. Protein sequence: CASSVDRGPTGNTIYF.

The chain is built from TRBV20-1 and TRBJ1-2; 10 bases match TRBD1. Germline CDR1 is DFQATT and CDR2 is SNEGSKA (reference sequence). The CDR3 totals 14 residues. V was pared by 0 bases and J by 5 bases, with 3 bases of the junction left unmatched. The CDR3 is CSARDPGQGYGYTF. CDR3 in DNA: TGCAGTGCTAGAGATCCGGGACAGGGGTATGGCTACACCTTC.

This clonotype was picked up many times. V and J are TRBV25-1 and TRBJ2-1; 9 positions match TRBD2. The CDR3 is 19 amino acids. CDR1 and CDR2 from the germline V gene are MGHDK and SYGVNS. V lost 2 bases to trimming and J lost 4 bases; unmatched junction nucleotides: 15. CDR3 DNA: TGTGCCAGCAGTGAAAGGCCCCGGCTAGCGGGGAAAGGGTACAATGAGCAGTTCTTC. It translates to CASSERPRLAGKGYNEQFF.

The chain uses TRBV20-1 and TRBJ1-6, with D unclear. The length of the CDR3 is 16 residues. Germline V gene sequence: CDR1 DFQATT, CDR2 SNEGSKA (reference sequence). Between the trimmed V and J ends, which lost 0 bases and 5 bases, there was a span of 14 bases. CDR3 sequence (DNA): TGCAGTGCTAGAGATCCGACGAAAACTGATAATTCACCCCTCCACTTT. As protein: CSARDPTKTDNSPLHF.

The J gene is TRBJ2-7, the V gene TRBV29-1; D unclear. The CDR3 sequence is 10 residues long. Trimming left V 8 bases short and J 3 bases short, with 8 bases between. The germline CDR1 and CDR2 sequences are SQVTM and ANQGSEA. Here the CDR3 reads CSTFGYEQYF. The DNA of the CDR3 is TGCAGCACCTTCGGCTACGAGCAGTACTTC.

This clonotype was found many times. The rearrangement uses TRBV4-3 and TRBJ1-2; D is unclear. Germline lookup yields CDR1 LGHNA and CDR2 YSLEER. The ends were cut back, 1 base at V and 7 bases at J, with 7 bases in the middle. This CDR3 is 12 amino acids long. The CDR3 loop reads CASSQARGGYTF. The CDR3 region has the DNA TGCGCCAGCAGCCAAGCACGGGGTGGCTACACCTTC.

Comment on this clonotype: Germline and junction disagree at one end, which may indicate a read error. This chain uses TRBV7-9 with TRBJ2-1, with a possible D match to TRBD1 (5 bases). This CDR3 contains 15 residues. Germline V lookup: CDR1 SEHNR, CDR2 FQNEAQ (reference sequence). CDR3 coding DNA: TGCGCCAGCAGCCTACAGGAGAACTCCTACAATGAGCAGTTCTTC. Translating gives CASSLQENSYNEQFF.

The table lists this clonotype with a few counts. The chain links TRBV7-3 to TRBJ2-7; no clear D. Germline V gives CDR1 SGHTA, CDR2 FQGTGA. CDR3 length: 13 residues. V was pared by 8 bases and J by 1 base, with 12 bases between. For the CDR3, the DNA is TGTGCCAGCTCCCTACTTACATCCTACGAGCAGTACTTC. It specifies CASSLLTSYEQYF.

A remark on this clonotype: One end of the junction does not line up with germline, which may come from a read error. This sequence joins TRBV12-3 or TRBV12-4 and TRBJ2-6; tentatively, D is TRBD2 (6 bases). CDR3 length: 16 amino acids. CDR3 nucleotide sequence: TGTGCCAGCAGTTTGGAGGGTTCAGCTGGGGCCAACGCCCTGACTTTC. It encodes CASSLEGSAGANALTF.

Many counts were recorded for this clonotype. The chain uses TRBV4-3 and TRBJ1-6; D not certain. The CDR3 loop spans 17 amino acids. Per germline, CDR1 LGHNA and CDR2 YSLEER. Trimming cost V 0 bases and J 5 bases, with 14 bases left between them. The CDR3 protein is CASSQDVDGLHNSPLHF. DNA for the CDR3: TGCGCCAGCAGCCAAGACGTAGATGGGTTGCATAATTCACCCCTCCACTTT.

This clonotype showed up many times. This chain uses TRBV12-3 or TRBV12-4 with TRBJ1-1, with unresolved D. V was trimmed by 7 bases and J by 11 bases, leaving 20 bases between them. There are 13 residues in the CDR3. In DNA, the CDR3 is TGTGCCAGCACACCCATGGGTTCAGACGAGGCTTTCTTT. It encodes CASTPMGSDEAFF.

This clonotype was detected ten times or more. This chain connects TRBV24-1 to TRBJ1-2; TRBD1 might be the D (6 bases). This CDR3 has 15 residues. Between the trimmed V and J ends, which lost 4 bases and 2 bases, there was a span of 13 bases. Germline CDR1 reads KGHDR; CDR2 reads SFDVKD. Here the CDR3 reads CATSDNGQLNYGYTF. The CDR3, as DNA: TGTGCCACCAGTGACAATGGACAGCTCAACTATGGCTACACCTTC.

This clonotype was counted ten times or more. This sequence joins TRBV7-9 and TRBJ1-3; D remains ambiguous. CDR1 and CDR2 (germline): SEHNR, FQNEAQ (reference sequence). The length of the CDR3 is 14 residues. V lost 7 bases and J 1 base, leaving 11 bases between the germline ends. This CDR3 reads CASTGRGSGNTIYF. CDR3 sequence (DNA): TGTGCCAGCACAGGCCGAGGATCTGGAAACACCATATATTTT.

With respect to this clonotype: A much more abundant neighbour one base away suggests this may be a read error. This CDR3 reads CASSYQSGGSLVGRQETQYF. The DNA of the CDR3 is TGTGCCAGCAGCTACCAATCGGGCGGGAGTTTAGTAGGTCGTCAAGAGACCCAGTACTTC. V usage is TRBV7-9 and J usage is TRBJ2-5; TRBD2 matches 7 bases. CDR3 size: 20 residues. Germline-derived CDR1 and CDR2 are SEHNR and FQNEAQ (reference sequence). The junction had 22 bases not matched to a gene; V was cut back by 4 bases and J by 2 bases.

J is TRBJ2-1 and V is TRBV7-3; no clear D. In germline, CDR1 is SGHTA, CDR2 FQGTGA. V was pared by 2 bases and J by 8 bases, with 10 bases between. The CDR3 length is 13 residues. CDR3 nucleotide sequence: TGTGCCAGCAGCTTACACGGGTGGGATGAGCAGTTCTTC. Encoded protein: CASSLHGWDEQFF.

This clonotype showed up many times. This chain links TRBV7-9 with TRBJ2-7; D not certain. The CDR3 runs 12 residues. Germline values: CDR1 SEHNR, CDR2 FQNEAQ (reference sequence). Deletions cut 4 bases from V and 1 base from J, with 5 bases between. The CDR3 reads CASSSTSYEQYF. DNA of the CDR3: TGTGCCAGCAGCTCCACATCCTACGAGCAGTACTTC.

In this sample, this clonotype turned up many times. The V gene is TRBV4-2, the J gene TRBJ1-5, with a tentative D call TRBD1 (5 bases). The V and J ends lost 4 bases and 11 bases respectively, with 18 bases between them. Germline CDR1 LGHNA, CDR2 YNFKEQ. CDR3 length equals 14 residues. The CDR3 here is CASSRDQGFVSQHF. CDR3 DNA: TGTGCCAGCAGCCGAGATCAGGGTTTTGTTTCCCAGCATTTT.

V usage is TRBV2 and J usage is TRBJ1-2, with TRBD1 matching over 11 bases. Unmatched junction bases numbered 0, after V lost 0 bases and J lost 0 bases. The CDR3 has 16 amino acids. Germline V lookup: CDR1 SNHLY, CDR2 FYNNEI. The CDR3 DNA follows: TGTGCCAGCAGTGAAGCGGGACAGGGGGCTAACTATGGCTACACCTTC. Amino acids: CASSEAGQGANYGYTF.

The rearrangement links TRBV15 to TRBJ2-2, with 11 bases matching TRBD2. The CDR3 runs to 16 residues. The V segment lost 5 bases and the J segment 4 bases; nucleotides outside the gene matches: 6. CDR1 and CDR2 from the germline V gene are LNHNV and YYDKDF (reference sequence). This chain's CDR3 is CATSGTSGGFTGELFF. CDR3 in DNA: TGTGCCACCAGCGGTACTAGCGGGGGATTCACCGGGGAGCTGTTTTTT.